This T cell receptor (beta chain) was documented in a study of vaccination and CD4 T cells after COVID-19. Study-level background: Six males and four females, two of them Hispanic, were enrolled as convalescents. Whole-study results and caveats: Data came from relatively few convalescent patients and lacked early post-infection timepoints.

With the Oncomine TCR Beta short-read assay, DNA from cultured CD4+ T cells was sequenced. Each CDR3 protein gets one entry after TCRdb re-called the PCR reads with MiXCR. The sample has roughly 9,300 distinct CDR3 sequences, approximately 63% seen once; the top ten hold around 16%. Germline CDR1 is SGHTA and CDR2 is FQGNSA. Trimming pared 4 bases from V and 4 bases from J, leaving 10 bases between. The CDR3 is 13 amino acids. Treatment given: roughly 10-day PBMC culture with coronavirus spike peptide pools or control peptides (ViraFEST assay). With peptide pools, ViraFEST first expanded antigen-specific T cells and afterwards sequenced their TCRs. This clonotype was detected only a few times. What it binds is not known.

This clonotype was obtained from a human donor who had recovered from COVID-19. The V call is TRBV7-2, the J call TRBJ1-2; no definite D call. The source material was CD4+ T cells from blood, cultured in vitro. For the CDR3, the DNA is TGTGCCAGCAGCTCACCCGCTGGCTATGGCTACACCTTC. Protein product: CASSSPAGYGYTF.